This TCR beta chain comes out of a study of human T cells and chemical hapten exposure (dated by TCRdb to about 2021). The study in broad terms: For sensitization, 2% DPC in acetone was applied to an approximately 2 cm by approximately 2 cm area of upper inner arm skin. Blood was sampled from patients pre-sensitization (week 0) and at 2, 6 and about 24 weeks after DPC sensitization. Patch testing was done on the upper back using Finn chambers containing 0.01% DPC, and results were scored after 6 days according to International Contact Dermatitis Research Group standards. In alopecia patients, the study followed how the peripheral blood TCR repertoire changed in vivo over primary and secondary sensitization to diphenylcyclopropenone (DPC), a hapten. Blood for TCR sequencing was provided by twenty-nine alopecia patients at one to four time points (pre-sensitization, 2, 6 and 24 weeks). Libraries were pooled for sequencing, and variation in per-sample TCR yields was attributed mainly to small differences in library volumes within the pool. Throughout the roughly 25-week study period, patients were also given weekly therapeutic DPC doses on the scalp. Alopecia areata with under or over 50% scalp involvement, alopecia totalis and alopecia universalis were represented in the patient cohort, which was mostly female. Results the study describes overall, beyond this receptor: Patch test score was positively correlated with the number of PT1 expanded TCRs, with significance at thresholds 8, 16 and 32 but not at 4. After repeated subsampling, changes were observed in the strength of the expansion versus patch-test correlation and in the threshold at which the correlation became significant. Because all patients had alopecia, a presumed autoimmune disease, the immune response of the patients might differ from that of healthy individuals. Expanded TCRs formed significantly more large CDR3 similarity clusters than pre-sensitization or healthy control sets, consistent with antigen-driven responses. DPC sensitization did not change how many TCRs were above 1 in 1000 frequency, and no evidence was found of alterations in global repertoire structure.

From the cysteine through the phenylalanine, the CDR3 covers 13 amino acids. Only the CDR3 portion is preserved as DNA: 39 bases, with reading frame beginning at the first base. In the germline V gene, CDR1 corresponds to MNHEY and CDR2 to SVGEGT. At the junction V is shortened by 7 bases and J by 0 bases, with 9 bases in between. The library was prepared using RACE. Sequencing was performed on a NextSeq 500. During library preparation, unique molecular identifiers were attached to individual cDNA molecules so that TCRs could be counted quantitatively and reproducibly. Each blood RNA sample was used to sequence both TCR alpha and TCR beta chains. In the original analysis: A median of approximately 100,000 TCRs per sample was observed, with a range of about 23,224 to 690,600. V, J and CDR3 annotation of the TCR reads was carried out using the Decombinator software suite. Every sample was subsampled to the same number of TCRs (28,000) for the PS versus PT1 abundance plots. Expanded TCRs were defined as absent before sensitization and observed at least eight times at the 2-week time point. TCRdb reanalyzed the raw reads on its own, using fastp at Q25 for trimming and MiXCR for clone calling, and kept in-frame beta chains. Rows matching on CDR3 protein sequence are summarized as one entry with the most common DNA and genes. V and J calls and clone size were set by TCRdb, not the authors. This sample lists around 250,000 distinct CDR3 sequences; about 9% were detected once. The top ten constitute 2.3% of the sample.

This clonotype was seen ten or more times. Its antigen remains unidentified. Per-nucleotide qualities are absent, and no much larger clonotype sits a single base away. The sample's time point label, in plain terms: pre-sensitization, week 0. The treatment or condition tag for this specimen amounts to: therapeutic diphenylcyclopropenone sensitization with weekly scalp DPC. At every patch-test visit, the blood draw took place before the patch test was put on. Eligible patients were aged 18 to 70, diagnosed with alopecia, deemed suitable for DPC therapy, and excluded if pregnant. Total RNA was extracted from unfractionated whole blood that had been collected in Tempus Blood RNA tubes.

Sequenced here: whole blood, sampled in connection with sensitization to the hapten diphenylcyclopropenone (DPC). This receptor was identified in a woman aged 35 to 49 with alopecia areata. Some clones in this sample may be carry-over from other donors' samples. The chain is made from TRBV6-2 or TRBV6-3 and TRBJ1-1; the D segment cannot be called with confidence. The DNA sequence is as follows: TGTGCCAGCACCGACCCTTTGAACACTGAAGCTTTCTTT. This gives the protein CASTDPLNTEAFF.